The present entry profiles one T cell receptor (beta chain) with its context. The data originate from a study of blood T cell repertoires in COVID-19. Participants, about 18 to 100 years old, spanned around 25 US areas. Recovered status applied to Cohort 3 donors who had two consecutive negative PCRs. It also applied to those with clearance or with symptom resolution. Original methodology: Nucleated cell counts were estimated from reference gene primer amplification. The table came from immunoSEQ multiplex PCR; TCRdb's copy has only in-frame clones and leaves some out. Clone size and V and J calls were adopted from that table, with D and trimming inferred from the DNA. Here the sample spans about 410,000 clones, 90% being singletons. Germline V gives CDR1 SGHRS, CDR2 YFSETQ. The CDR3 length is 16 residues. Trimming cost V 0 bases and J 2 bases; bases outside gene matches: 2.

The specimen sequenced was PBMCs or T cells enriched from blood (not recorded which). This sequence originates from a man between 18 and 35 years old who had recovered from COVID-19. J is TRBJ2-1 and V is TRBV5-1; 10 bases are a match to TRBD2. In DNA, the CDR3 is TGCGCCAGCAGCTTGGTTAGCGGGAGGACCTACAATGAGCAGTTCTTC. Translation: CASSLVSGRTYNEQFF.